Shown below are 25 T cell receptor beta chains from a single sample sequenced in a study of blood T cells in healthy people across ages. Through a sample-barcoded 5' primer and a J-beta primer mix, a second PCR was run for about 6 to 11 cycles. In TCRdb, the 5' RACE reads were re-called with MiXCR into one record per CDR3 protein. The profile shows roughly 700,000 distinct CDR3 sequences, 20% to 30% of them singletons. A further study also used this sample, focusing on T cells of mothers and their children.

Sequencing input: blood. These receptors came from a boy aged 5 to 17 in good health.

The rearrangement joins TRBV10-3 to TRBJ2-5, with D possibly being TRBD1 or TRBD2 (5 bases each). Near its end, the DNA agrees better with TRBJ2-7, so the J call may be wrong. Germline CDR1 reads ENHRY; CDR2 reads SYGVKD. CDR3 size: 14 residues. CDR3 nucleotide sequence: TGTGCCATCAGCCGGGACGGCCGTCCCTACGAGCAGTACTTC. This gives the protein CAISRDGRPYEQYF.

Details on this clonotype: An end of the junction differs from the germline gene, which may be a read error. The genes are TRBV7-9 and TRBJ2-1; D gene unclear. This CDR3 has 15 amino acids. Germline CDR1 and CDR2: SEHNR and FQNEAQ (reference sequence). The CDR3 reads CASSLFRTDYNERFF. The CDR3 DNA sequence: TGTGCCAGCAGCTTATTCAGGACCGATTACAATGAGCGGTTCTTC.

There are a few counts of this clonotype. The CDR3 region has the DNA TGTGCCAGCAGTGACGGGGACTACAATGAGCAGTTCTTC. Protein product: CASSDGDYNEQFF. The gene calls are TRBV6-4 and TRBJ2-1, with D hard to call. V lost 2 bases and J lost 3, with 5 bases in between. From germline, CDR1 is MRHNA and CDR2 SNTAGT. This CDR3 contains 13 residues.

This clonotype was found a few times. V and J are TRBV7-9 and TRBJ1-1; TRBD1 might be the D (5 bases). Germline CDR1 SEHNR, CDR2 FQNEAQ (reference sequence). The CDR3 loop spans 17 amino acids. Trimming took 0 bases from V and 0 from J, leaving 14 bases between them. The DNA of the CDR3 is TGTGCCAGCAGCTTAGCCTCAGGGTACCCCATGAACACTGAAGCTTTCTTT. As protein: CASSLASGYPMNTEAFF.

This clonotype appeared a few times. V and J are TRBV5-4 and TRBJ1-3; TRBD1 might be the D (5 bases). Deletions cut 4 bases from V and 4 bases from J, with 15 bases between. Germline assignment: CDR1 SGHNT and CDR2 YYREEE (reference sequence). The CDR3 extends over 15 amino acids. As DNA, the CDR3 is TGTGCCAGCAGCGGGACTTCAGGGTCCGGAAACACCATATATTTT. It yields the protein CASSGTSGSGNTIYF.

Only a few counts were recorded for this clonotype. This sequence joins TRBV6-5 and TRBJ1-2; possible D gene TRBD1, 5 bases. CDR1 MNHEY and CDR2 SVGAGI come from the germline V gene. The CDR3 length is 16 residues. Deletions cut 2 bases from V and 2 bases from J, with 15 bases between. For the CDR3, the DNA is TGTGCCAGCAGTTACCTCCAGGGAACTAAGAACTATGGCTACACCTTC. As protein: CASSYLQGTKNYGYTF.

The chain uses TRBV11-2 and TRBJ2-1; 13 bases align to TRBD2. In germline, CDR1 is SGHAT, CDR2 FQNNGV. CDR3 length: 17 amino acids. The ends lost 1 base at V and 3 bases at J; junction bases unmatched: 3. CDR3 DNA: TGTGCCAGCAGCTTAGCCGGGACTAGCGGGAACTACAATGAGCAGTTCTTC. Protein sequence: CASSLAGTSGNYNEQFF. The full variable domain, rest sourced from reference TRBV11-2 and TRBJ2-1, is EAGVAQSPRYKIIEKRQSVAFWCNPISGHATLYWYQQILGQGPKLLIQFQNNGVVDDSQLPKDRFSAERLKGVDSTLKIQPAKLEDSAVYLCASSLAGTSGNYNEQFFGPGTRLTVL.

This clonotype was observed a few times. One end of the junction is discordant with germline, which a read error may explain. The rearrangement uses TRBV5-1 and TRBJ2-1, with 7 positions matching TRBD2. Germline CDR1 reads SGHRS; CDR2 reads YFSETQ. The CDR3 is 13 residues long. The CDR3 spells CASSSTSLPERFF. In nucleotides, the CDR3 is TGCGCCAGCAGCTCGACTAGCTTACCTGAGCGGTTCTTC.

In this sample, this clonotype turned up once. V gene TRBV3-1 combines with J gene TRBJ2-6, with 7 bases aligning to TRBD1. From germline, CDR1 is LGHDT and CDR2 YNNKEL (reference sequence). The V gene end was trimmed by 1 base and the J gene end by 4 bases; junction bases not matched to a gene: 4. The CDR3 has 16 amino acids. The CDR3 nucleotides are TGTGCCAGCAGCCAAGGACAGGGTTCAGGGGCCAACGTCCTGACTTTC. Protein product: CASSQGQGSGANVLTF.

The chain employs TRBV7-9 and TRBJ1-1; TRBD1 is a possible D gene (5 bases). Germline-derived CDR1 and CDR2 are SEHNR and FQNEAQ (reference sequence). V gave up 6 bases and J gave up 0 bases, with 11 bases separating them. There are 14 residues in the CDR3. In DNA, the CDR3 is TGTGCCAGCAGGATAACAGGTTTGAACACTGAAGCTTTCTTT. Encoded protein: CASRITGLNTEAFF.

Here the CDR3 DNA reads TGTGCCAGCAGTTACTACGGGTTGGGTAGCAATGAGCAGTTCTTC. Residues: CASSYYGLGSNEQFF. J is TRBJ2-1 and V is TRBV6-2 or TRBV6-3; D is unclear. V was cut by 1 base and J by 6 bases, with 13 bases left in between. Germline V gene lookup returns CDR1 MNHEY and CDR2 SVGEGT. The CDR3 covers 15 residues.

With regard to this clonotype: An end of the junction differs from the germline gene, which may be a read error. This chain uses TRBV10-3 with TRBJ2-4; 7 bases agree with TRBD1. The CDR3 totals 13 residues. CDR1 and CDR2 (germline): ENHRY, SYGVKD. The CDR3 DNA sequence: TGTGCCACCAGTGAGGTACAGGGGAACATTCAGTACTTC. Protein: CATSEVQGNIQYF.

V and J are TRBV5-1 and TRBJ2-1, with 13 positions matching TRBD2. CDR1 is SGHRS and CDR2 is YFSETQ in the germline V gene. Trimming cost V 1 base and J 7 bases; bases outside gene matches: 2. The CDR3 loop spans 15 amino acids. This chain's CDR3 is CASSLTSGGVNEQFF. The CDR3 nucleotides are TGCGCCAGCAGCTTGACTAGCGGGGGGGTTAATGAGCAGTTCTTC.

This clonotype came up a few times. The rearrangement links TRBV7-9 to TRBJ2-1; a weak D match, TRBD1 (5 bases). CDR1 SEHNR and CDR2 FQNEAQ come from the germline V gene (reference sequence). CDR3 length equals 15 residues. Trimming stripped 3 bases from V and 6 bases from J, with 15 bases between. This chain's CDR3 is CASSLGLVGTNEQFF. DNA of the CDR3: TGTGCCAGCAGCTTGGGGCTAGTGGGAACCAATGAGCAGTTCTTC.

Only a few counts were recorded for this clonotype. The chain has TRBV10-3 and TRBJ1-2; 9 bases are shared with TRBD1. CDR3 size: 15 residues. CDR1 and CDR2 (germline): ENHRY, SYGVKD. With V trimmed by 4 bases and J by 5 bases, 8 bases remained unmatched. In nucleotides, the CDR3 is TGTGCCATCAGTGCCCCCGGACAGGGGACGTATGGCTACACCTTC. Translated: CAISAPGQGTYGYTF.

This sequence joins TRBV13 and TRBJ2-1; possibly TRBD1 for D (6 bases). The CDR3 covers 15 residues. V was pared by 7 bases and J by 4 bases, with 17 bases between. Germline CDR1 is PRHDT and CDR2 is FYEKMQ (reference sequence). The CDR3 DNA sequence: TGTGCCAGCACCGAAAGGGGGACGGGGTACAATGAGCAGTTCTTC. Its protein is CASTERGTGYNEQFF.

As concerns this clonotype: The junction departs from germline at one end; a sequencing error may be responsible. The genes are TRBV7-7 and TRBJ2-5; D not certain. Per germline, CDR1 SSHAT and CDR2 FNYEAQ (reference sequence). The CDR3 consists of 15 residues. The CDR3 here is CASSPQVDQKETQYF. In DNA, the CDR3 is TGTGCTAGCAGCCCCCAGGTGGACCAAAAAGAGACCCAGTACTTC.

This clonotype was seen a handful of times. The CDR3 region is CASSLILAVNTEAFF. CDR3 coding DNA: TGTGCCAGCAGCTTAATCTTGGCAGTGAACACTGAAGCTTTCTTT. The chain combines TRBV11-2 with TRBJ1-1; D gene uncertain. The germline V gene has CDR1 SGHAT and CDR2 FQNNGV. CDR3 length: 15 amino acids. Between the trimmed V and J ends, which lost 2 bases and 0 bases, there was a span of 10 bases.

In its sample, this clonotype was seen a few times. The chain links TRBV4-2 to TRBJ2-1; TRBD2 matches at 12 bases. The CDR3 is 16 residues long. The V segment lost 2 bases and the J segment 8 bases; nucleotides outside the gene matches: 7. CDR1 is LGHNA and CDR2 is YNFKEQ in the germline V gene. The CDR3 protein is CASSQYLTSGSDEQFF. The CDR3 coding sequence is TGTGCCAGCAGCCAATATTTGACTAGCGGGAGTGATGAGCAGTTCTTC.

The V gene is TRBV7-9, the J gene TRBJ2-1, with 10 bases that match TRBD1. The germline CDR1 and CDR2 sequences are SEHNR and FQNEAQ (reference sequence). J lost 10 bases, V lost 1 base, and 10 bases had no gene match. The CDR3 is 16 residues long. The CDR3 sequence is CASSLGGTGAEWEQFF. CDR3 nucleotides: TGTGCCAGCAGCTTAGGAGGGACAGGGGCGGAATGGGAGCAGTTCTTC.

There are a few counts of this clonotype. The chain uses TRBV3-1 and TRBJ1-2; D not resolved. Germline V gene lookup returns CDR1 LGHDT and CDR2 YNNKEL (reference sequence). This CDR3 is 12 amino acids long. Between the trimmed V and J ends, which lost 0 bases and 8 bases, there was a span of 7 bases. CDR3 DNA: TGTGCCAGCAGCCAAGAAGGGATCGGCTACACCTTC. Translating gives CASSQEGIGYTF.

This clonotype has ten or more counts. J is TRBJ2-5 and V is TRBV29-1, with 9 nucleotides matching TRBD2. CDR3 length equals 13 residues. Trimming cost V 6 bases and J 0 bases; bases outside gene matches: 2. Germline V gene lookup returns CDR1 SQVTM and CDR2 ANQGSEA. The CDR3 sequence is CSVTSGNQETQYF. The CDR3 bases are TGCAGCGTGACTAGCGGAAACCAAGAGACCCAGTACTTC.

This clonotype turned up a few times. The V and J genes are TRBV7-2 and TRBJ2-5, with TRBD2 identical over 9 bases. The J call could be wrong; TRBJ2-7 is a better fit for the DNA end. Germline CDR1 and CDR2: SGHTA and FQGNSA. The CDR3 covers 16 residues. DNA for the CDR3: TGTGCCAGCAGCCCCCGGGGACTAGCTTCCTCCTACGAGCAGTACTTC. This encodes CASSPRGLASSYEQYF.

The chain is built from TRBV5-1 and TRBJ2-1, with TRBD2 identical over 9 bases. This CDR3 contains 14 residues. The germline CDR1 and CDR2 sequences are SGHRS and YFSETQ. The V gene end was trimmed by 6 bases and the J gene end by 3 bases; junction bases not matched to a gene: 4. The CDR3 protein is CASNERGVYNEQFF. CDR3 DNA: TGCGCCAGCAACGAGCGGGGGGTCTACAATGAGCAGTTCTTC.

V usage is TRBV12-3 or TRBV12-4 and J usage is TRBJ1-1; the D gene is possibly TRBD1 (5 bases). The CDR3 has 15 amino acids. V dropped 3 bases and J dropped 0 bases, with 11 bases sitting between them. Here the CDR3 DNA reads TGTGCCAGCAGTTTCTACGGGACGGTGAACACTGAAGCTTTCTTT. Its translation is CASSFYGTVNTEAFF.